These 22 T cell receptor beta chains came from one sample sequenced in a study of T cell repertoires in cytomegalovirus infection. TCRdb recomputed calls from the reads with MiXCR, one row per CDR3 protein. This sample has roughly 630,000 distinct CDR3 sequences, with around 24% found just once. Sequencing was carried out using CD8+ T cells from PBMCs. These receptors originate from a human donor in good health (CMV status not recorded). Some clones in this sample may be carry-over from other donors' samples.

This clonotype was counted many times. V and J are TRBV7-6 and TRBJ1-1; TRBD1 agrees at 8 bases. Germline trimming cut 5 bases from V and 6 bases from J; bases unmatched to any gene: 11. This CDR3 spans 15 amino acids. Germline assignment: CDR1 SGHVS and CDR2 FNYEAQ. CDR3 nucleotide sequence: TGTGCCAGCAGCGTGACAGGGGCCGACCCCCCTGAAGCTTTCTTT. It yields the protein CASSVTGADPPEAFF.

The gene calls are TRBV10-2 and TRBJ2-1; maybe TRBD2 (6 bases). The V and J ends lost 8 bases and 8 bases respectively, with 16 bases between them. The CDR3 covers 13 residues. The germline CDR1 and CDR2 sequences are WSHSY and SAAADI. This CDR3 reads CASGGAVWDEQFF. The CDR3 DNA sequence: TGCGCCAGCGGCGGGGCCGTGTGGGATGAGCAGTTCTTC.

This clonotype occurred many times. The V call is TRBV7-2, the J call TRBJ1-2, with a tentative D call TRBD1 (6 bases). Trimming cost V 8 bases and J 7 bases, with 17 bases left between them. The CDR3 consists of 13 residues. Germline V gives CDR1 SGHTA, CDR2 FQGNSA. CDR3 region: CASPTGAVTGYTF. The CDR3 region has the DNA TGTGCCAGCCCGACGGGGGCCGTGACTGGCTACACCTTC. Complete variable domain (other parts from reference TRBV7-2 and TRBJ1-2): GAGVSQSPSNKVTEKGKDVELRCDPISGHTALYWYRQSLGQGLEFLIYFQGNSAPDKSGLPSDRFSAERTGGSVSTLTIQRTQQEDSAVYLCASPTGAVTGYTFGSGTRLTVV.

This chain links TRBV18 with TRBJ2-5, with TRBD1 identical over 7 bases. This CDR3 is built from 15 residues. CDR1 and CDR2 (germline): KGHSH, LQKENI. V was clipped by 5 bases and J by 0 bases; unmatched bases: 6. CDR3 DNA: TGTGCCAGCTCAACAGGGACAGCTTACCAAGAGACCCAGTACTTC. The encoded protein is CASSTGTAYQETQYF.

This clonotype was recorded a few times. The chain recombines TRBV5-6 with TRBJ2-5; perhaps D is TRBD1 or TRBD2 (5 bases each). The germline CDR1 and CDR2 sequences are SGHDT and YYEEEE. This CDR3 has 17 residues. V was shortened by 0 bases and J by 5 bases, with 20 bases between the two germline ends. The CDR3 sequence: CASSLGDVDGAAETQYF. CDR3 nucleotides: TGTGCCAGCAGCTTGGGGGATGTCGACGGGGCGGCGGAGACCCAGTACTTC. Variable domain in full (rest from reference TRBV5-6 and TRBJ2-5): DAGVTQSPTHLIKTRGQQVTLRCSPKSGHDTVSWYQQALGQGPQFIFQYYEEEERQRGNFPDRFSGHQFPNYSSELNVNALLLGDSALYLCASSLGDVDGAAETQYFGPGTRLLVL.

This clonotype has ten or more counts. This chain connects TRBV7-6 to TRBJ2-1; 13 bases are shared with TRBD2. The CDR3 is 18 residues long. The germline gives CDR1 SGHVS, CDR2 FNYEAQ. V shed 1 base, J shed 5 bases, and the junction held 8 bases outside the gene matches. CDR3 nucleotide sequence: TGTGCCAGCAGCTTAGAGGCGAATGGACTAGCGGGGGACAATGAGCAGTTCTTC. As protein: CASSLEANGLAGDNEQFF.

This clonotype was recorded many times. The chain uses TRBV4-3 and TRBJ1-1; D call uncertain. The CDR3 length is 13 residues. V shed 0 bases and J shed 3 bases, with 5 bases lying between them. Germline CDR1 LGHNA, CDR2 YSLEER. CDR3 coding DNA: TGCGCCAGCAGCCAAGATTGGGACACTGAAGCTTTCTTT. It codes for CASSQDWDTEAFF.

The V call is TRBV14, the J call TRBJ2-1, with D perhaps assigned TRBD1 or TRBD2 (5 bases each). Germline V CDR1 and CDR2: SGHDN, FVKESK. The CDR3 is 12 amino acids. Trimming cost V 4 bases and J 9 bases, with 10 bases left between them. The CDR3 DNA reads as TGTGCCAGCAGCCCGGGGCGTCCTGAGCAGTTCTTC. Protein sequence: CASSPGRPEQFF.

V usage is TRBV28 and J usage is TRBJ2-7, with 8 bases identical to TRBD1. The CDR3 runs 12 residues. Trimming at V came to 10 bases and at J to 4 bases, leaving 6 bases not matched to a gene. Germline V CDR1 and CDR2: MDHEN, SYDVKM. DNA for the CDR3: TGTGCCACCACCACAGGGGGTTACGAGCAGTACGTC. This gives the protein CATTTGGYEQYV.

This chain joins TRBV20-1 and TRBJ1-6; no clear D gene. Per germline, CDR1 DFQATT and CDR2 SNEGSKA (reference sequence). The CDR3 contains 12 residues. CDR3 loop: CKGPVTNSPLHF. The CDR3 DNA follows: TGCAAAGGACCAGTAACTAATTCACCCCTCCACTTT.

The chain joins TRBV28 to TRBJ1-3; possibly TRBD1 for D (6 bases). The germline V gene encodes CDR1 MDHEN and CDR2 SYDVKM. This CDR3 is 16 amino acids long. The V end was cut by 2 bases, the J end by 0 bases, with 11 bases between. CDR3 coding DNA: TGTGCCAGCAGTTTACCGGGACACCCCTCTGGAAACACCATATATTTT. Its protein product is CASSLPGHPSGNTIYF.

The chain employs TRBV28 and TRBJ2-3, with D perhaps matching TRBD2 (6 bases). The CDR3 runs to 12 residues. The V gene's germline CDR1 is MDHEN and CDR2 SYDVKM. V lost 5 bases to trimming and J lost 7 bases, with 10 bases between them. CDR3 region: CASSVGGNTQYF. CDR3 bases: TGTGCCAGCAGTGTCGGAGGGAATACGCAGTATTTT.

This clonotype was found a few times. One junction end does not reproduce the germline sequence, and a read error may be involved. The CDR3 protein is CVSSSMDGQPRNNEQFF. The DNA for the CDR3 is TGTGTCAGCAGCTCCATGGACGGCCAACCGAGAAACAATGAGCAGTTCTTC. The gene calls are TRBV12-3 or TRBV12-4 and TRBJ2-1; D gene unclear. This CDR3 comprises 17 residues.

The CDR3 reads CASSPGLPSYEQYV. The CDR3 region has the DNA TGTGCCAGCAGCCCCGGTCTTCCAAGCTACGAGCAGTACGTC. The chain combines TRBV13 with TRBJ2-7; D unresolved. This CDR3 contains 14 residues. V dropped 5 bases and J dropped 3 bases, with 14 bases sitting between them. The germline V gene encodes CDR1 PRHDT and CDR2 FYEKMQ (reference sequence).

This CDR3 reads CASRSGGAGSNQPQHF. CDR3 DNA sequence: TGTGCCAGCAGATCAGGGGGCGCGGGAAGCAATCAGCCCCAGCATTTT. This chain uses TRBV2 with TRBJ1-5, with 8 bases fitting TRBD1. The CDR3 has 16 amino acids. Trimming cost V 6 bases and J 1 base; bases outside gene matches: 8. Germline lookup yields CDR1 SNHLY and CDR2 FYNNEI.

This clonotype was observed a handful of times. V gene TRBV6-5 combines with J gene TRBJ1-6; maybe TRBD1 (6 bases). The germline V gene has CDR1 MNHEY and CDR2 SVGAGI. V was pared by 7 bases and J by 4 bases, with 14 bases between. CDR3 size: 15 residues. CDR3 region: CASNPVTGYNSPLHF. DNA of the CDR3: TGTGCCAGCAACCCCGTGACAGGATATAATTCACCCCTCCACTTT.

This clonotype was observed a single time. The chain uses TRBV7-3 and TRBJ2-1; TRBD2 agrees at 8 bases. Trimming at V came to 5 bases and at J to 1 base, leaving 13 bases not matched to a gene. Germline lookup yields CDR1 SGHTA and CDR2 FQGTGA. The CDR3 runs to 18 residues. CDR3 coding DNA: TGTGCCAGCAGCCCTAGCGGGTCTCCAAGCCGATCCTACAATGAGCAGTTCTTC. The encoded protein is CASSPSGSPSRSYNEQFF.

The genes are TRBV25-1 and TRBJ2-1; no firm D call. This CDR3 is 18 amino acids long. The germline gives CDR1 MGHDK, CDR2 SYGVNS. The V and J ends lost 3 bases and 4 bases respectively, with 22 bases between them. CDR3 protein: CASSDPKGGRFRYNEQFF. The CDR3 region has the DNA TGTGCCAGCAGTGACCCAAAGGGTGGAAGGTTTCGGTACAATGAGCAGTTCTTC.

This clonotype was seen a handful of times. The CDR3 loop is CASSLDDSSYEQYV. The CDR3 DNA reads TGTGCCAGCAGCTTAGACGACTCGTCCTACGAGCAGTACGTC. The chain links TRBV13 to TRBJ2-7; no definite D call. The CDR3 loop spans 14 amino acids. Germline CDR1 and CDR2: PRHDT and FYEKMQ (reference sequence). Trimming pared 1 base from V and 1 base from J, leaving 8 bases between.

The V gene is TRBV5-1, the J gene TRBJ2-2; D is unresolved. The CDR3 sequence is 15 residues long. V was trimmed by 1 base and J by 4 bases, leaving 11 bases between them. Germline CDR1 SGHRS, CDR2 YFSETQ. The DNA of the CDR3 is TGCGCCAGCAGCTTGACGATCTCGGGCACCGGGGAGCTGTTTTTT. It is translated as CASSLTISGTGELFF.

This clonotype was counted only a few times. J is TRBJ2-3 and V is TRBV7-8; no clear D. Germline V gene data show CDR1 as SGHVS and CDR2 as FQNEAQ. Trimming took 0 bases from V and 3 from J, leaving 7 bases between them. CDR3 length equals 14 residues. DNA for the CDR3: TGTGCCAGCAGCTTAGCCTATGTTACAGATACGCAGTATTTT. Translating it yields CASSLAYVTDTQYF.

About this clonotype itself: The junction differs from germline at one of its ends, possibly a read error. This rearrangement joins TRBV28 to TRBJ2-1; D perhaps matches TRBD2 (6 bases). The CDR3 sequence is 15 residues long. CDR1 and CDR2 from the germline V gene are MDHEN and SYDVKM. The CDR3 nucleotides are TGTGCCATCAGTTTACGCGGGACTCTAGGCAATGAGCAGTTCTTC. Translation: CAISLRGTLGNEQFF. Supplemented by reference TRBV28 and TRBJ2-1, the full variable domain reads DVKVTQSSRYLVKRTGEKVFLECVQDMDHENMFWYRQDPGLGLRLIYFSYDVKMKEKGDIPEGYSVSREKKERFSLILESASTNQTSMYLCAISLRGTLGNEQFFGPGTRLTVL.